This TCR beta chain was identified during a study of shared clonotypes between healthy human individuals. The overall study: The study drew on two women and three men aged 18 to 49 as donors.

This CDR3 comprises 13 residues. CDR1 is KGHSH and CDR2 is LQKENI in the germline V gene. Trimming left V 1 base short and J 7 bases short, with 7 bases between. This clone was seen just once. Genomic DNA (from each subset) was split evenly across several immunoSEQ plates. Sequencing used immunoSEQ multiplex PCR; TCRdb keeps in-frame clones, though not all of them. The table includes 850,000 to 1,200,000 clones, around 74% detected once. The sample was memory CD4+ T cells sorted from blood. Stated subset: CD45RA-negative fraction. The clonotype was recovered from a man aged 18 to 30 in good health. The rearrangement uses TRBV18 and TRBJ2-2; D not certain. The CDR3 DNA reads TGTGCCAGCTCACCACTTGGGCTCGGGGAGCTGTTTTTT. Translating it yields CASSPLGLGELFF. Full variable domain (remainder filled in from reference TRBV18 and TRBJ2-2): NAGVMQNPRHLVRRRGQEARLRCSPMKGHSHVYWYRQLPEEGLKFMVYLQKENIIDESGMPKERFSAEFPKEGPSILRIQQVVRGDSAAYFCASSPLGLGELFFGEGSRLTVL.